This T cell receptor beta chain comes out of a study of blood T cells in healthy people across ages. General study points: Estimated diversity that came from one million T cells was considered an underestimate. More naive CD4+ cells and higher diversity marked long-lived donors relative to aged donors. Older individuals had lower TCR beta diversity per million T cells (the decline was roughly linear). The study found TCR beta diversity correlated strongly with naive T cell percentage.

With respect to this clonotype: Its antigen remains unidentified.

Trimming took off 1 base at V and 0 bases at J, with 11 bases between the two ends. The CDR3 is made up of 16 amino acids. Germline CDR1 SGHTA, CDR2 FQGNSA. For the second PCR, which ran for about 7 to 11 cycles, a sample-barcoded 5' primer and a J-beta primer mix were used. MiXCR was run by TCRdb on the 5' RACE reads, yielding one entry per CDR3 protein. The table has about 1.5 million distinct CDR3 sequences, around 39% seen once. The sequencing sample was made of blood. The chain employs TRBV7-2 and TRBJ2-3; D is perhaps TRBD1 (5 bases). This TCR came from a woman under 30 in good health. Written as DNA, the CDR3 is TGTGCCAGCAGCTTAGATGGGGCCTTGAGCACAGATACGCAGTATTTT. Translation: CASSLDGALSTDTQYF.